The entry below gives a single TCR beta chain sequence along with its context. Its antigen is currently unknown. This sample was taken from a study of OX40 agonist ivuxolimab in advanced cancers. Study-wide background: Patients assigned to dose escalation were diagnosed with hepatocellular carcinoma, melanoma, renal cell or head and neck cancer.

Trimming at V came to 5 bases and at J to 4 bases, leaving 5 bases not matched to a gene. The CDR3 spans 15 residues. Germline-derived CDR1 and CDR2 are SGHTA and FQGTGA. Findings and caveats of the study: The study observed clonal expansion of CD4+ and CD8+ blood T cells by week 6 at 0.1 to 3.0 mg/kg.

TCRdb keeps only in-frame clones here, not all; method: immunoSEQ multiplex PCR. This table has tens of thousands of clones, roughly 84% appearing once. The sample in question was CD4+ or CD8+ T cells sorted from blood, obtained in a trial of the OX40 agonist ivuxolimab. V usage is TRBV7-3 and J usage is TRBJ1-2, with 12 bases that match TRBD1. The source of this sequence is an adult with an advanced solid tumor such as melanoma, head and neck, liver or kidney cancer. Here the CDR3 reads CASSPGTGGSYGYTF. CDR3 DNA: TGTGCCAGCAGCCCCGGGACAGGGGGCAGCTATGGCTACACCTTC.